One sample yielded the 15 T cell receptor beta chains listed below, sequenced in a study of T cells in Graves' hyperthyroidism and ophthalmopathy. Authors of the study amplified TCR beta CDR3 regions from RNA transcripts. Using the HTBI primer set, a first-round RT-PCR was run on the TCR CDR3. MiXCR was run by TCRdb on the multiplex PCR reads, yielding one entry per CDR3 protein. The sample records roughly 700,000 distinct CDR3 sequences, 12% to 15% being singletons. Source material: blood. These receptors were collected from a woman younger than 35 with Graves' hyperthyroidism.

V and J are TRBV7-9 and TRBJ1-1; D is unclear. Germline V CDR1 and CDR2: SEHNR, FQNEAQ (reference sequence). CDR3 length: 11 residues. Trimming cost V 9 bases and J 3 bases, with 8 bases left between them. This chain's CDR3 is CASAGDTEAFF. In nucleotides, the CDR3 is TGTGCCAGTGCCGGGGACACTGAAGCTTTCTTT. Supplemented by reference TRBV7-9 and TRBJ1-1, the full variable domain reads DTGVSQNPRHKITKRGQNVTFRCDPISEHNRLYWYRQTLGQGPEFLTYFQNEAQLEKSRLLSDRFSAERPKGSFSTLEIQRTEQGDSAMYLCASAGDTEAFFGQGTRLTVV.

The chain is built from TRBV27 and TRBJ2-1; the match to TRBD2 covers 12 bases. The CDR3 has 18 residues. Germline V gene lookup returns CDR1 MNHEY and CDR2 SMNVEV (reference sequence). With 0 bases clipped from V and 4 bases from J, the junction kept 7 bases outside the gene matches. This CDR3 reads CASSLSPGLAGLYNEQFF. In DNA, the CDR3 is TGTGCCAGCAGTTTATCCCCGGGACTAGCGGGCCTATACAATGAGCAGTTCTTC.

This clonotype was observed at least ten times. CDR3 bases: TGTGCCAGCAGCTCACTAGGGGGTAACGGGGAGCTGTTTTTT. This sequence encodes CASSSLGGNGELFF. V and J are TRBV12-3 or TRBV12-4 and TRBJ2-2; the D gene is possibly TRBD1 (6 bases). The V end lost 6 bases, the J end lost 7 bases, and 15 bases lay between the germline ends. The CDR3 is made up of 14 amino acids.

This clonotype was observed many times. The chain uses TRBV11-2 and TRBJ2-5, with D possibly TRBD1 on 5 matching bases. The CDR3 is made up of 15 amino acids. Trimming cost V 0 bases and J 4 bases, with 12 bases left between them. Germline CDR1 and CDR2: SGHAT and FQNNGV. The DNA for the CDR3 is TGTGCCAGCAGCTTAGACCTCTGGGGCGGAGAGACCCAGTACTTC. Its translation: CASSLDLWGGETQYF.

This sequence joins TRBV25-1 and TRBJ2-7; the D gene is possibly TRBD2 (5 bases). CDR3 length: 14 residues. The germline V gene encodes CDR1 MGHDK and CDR2 SYGVNS. Deletions cut 2 bases from V and 2 bases from J, with 10 bases between. The CDR3 sequence: CASSEPGSTYEQYF. The CDR3 bases are TGTGCCAGCAGTGAACCGGGGTCGACCTACGAGCAGTACTTC.

The J gene is TRBJ2-3, the V gene TRBV29-1, with TRBD2 matching 10 bases. The germline V gene has CDR1 SQVTM and CDR2 ANQGSEA. V trimming: 0 bases; J trimming: 0 bases; junction bases outside the gene matches: 6. This CDR3 is built from 17 residues. The CDR3 sequence: CSVEDPGLATSTDTQYF. DNA of the CDR3: TGCAGCGTTGAAGACCCGGGACTAGCGACTAGCACAGATACGCAGTATTTT.

This clonotype showed up many times. The V gene is TRBV2, the J gene TRBJ2-5; a weak D match, TRBD2 (6 bases). CDR1 SNHLY and CDR2 FYNNEI come from the germline V gene. Deletions cut 6 bases from V and 4 bases from J, with 12 bases between. The CDR3 loop spans 13 amino acids. The DNA for the CDR3 is TGTGCCAGCAGGAGTGGGACTGCAGAGACCCAGTACTTC. This translates into CASRSGTAETQYF.

The chain recombines TRBV28 with TRBJ2-4; 13 bases align to TRBD2. Germline trimming cut 6 bases from V and 9 bases from J; bases unmatched to any gene: 8. Germline V gene lookup returns CDR1 MDHEN and CDR2 SYDVKM. The CDR3 runs to 15 residues. CDR3 protein: CASRLVGLAGSIQYF. In nucleotides, the CDR3 is TGTGCCAGCAGACTCGTGGGACTAGCGGGGAGCATTCAGTACTTC.

This clonotype was seen a handful of times. The gene calls are TRBV20-1 and TRBJ2-1; 7 bases match TRBD2. The V gene end was trimmed by 0 bases and the J gene end by 9 bases; junction bases not matched to a gene: 5. Germline V gene data show CDR1 as DFQATT and CDR2 as SNEGSKA (reference sequence). There are 13 residues in the CDR3. The CDR3 DNA reads TGCAGTGCTAGAGAGCGGGGGAGGAGTGAGCAGTTCTTC. Translating it yields CSARERGRSEQFF.

Only a few counts were recorded for this clonotype. The rearrangement links TRBV13 to TRBJ2-5; possible D gene TRBD1, 6 bases. Germline V gene sequence: CDR1 PRHDT, CDR2 FYEKMQ (reference sequence). The CDR3 is 16 residues long. Trimming took 2 bases from V and 4 from J, leaving 17 bases between them. CDR3: CASSLFWVEGGETQYF. For the CDR3, the DNA is TGTGCCAGCAGCTTATTCTGGGTTGAAGGGGGAGAGACCCAGTACTTC.

In its sample, this clonotype was seen a few times. The J gene is TRBJ2-3, the V gene TRBV6-1, with D maybe TRBD1 (5 bases). With 4 bases removed from V and 1 base from J, the gap between germline ends came to 9 bases. The CDR3 length is 14 residues. Per the germline V gene, CDR1 is MNHNS and CDR2 is SASEGT. The CDR3 spells CASSARVGTDTQYF. The CDR3 region has the DNA TGTGCCAGCAGTGCCAGGGTCGGCACAGATACGCAGTATTTT.

This clonotype was seen many times. J is TRBJ2-7 and V is TRBV28; D is perhaps TRBD2 (6 bases). Germline values: CDR1 MDHEN, CDR2 SYDVKM. Trimming removed 5 bases from V and 3 bases from J, with 11 bases in between. This CDR3 spans 13 amino acids. CDR3 coding DNA: TGTGCCAGCAGTCCGGGAGCCTACTACGAGCAGTACTTC. Its protein is CASSPGAYYEQYF.

The sample holds many counts of this clonotype. This sequence joins TRBV6-2 or TRBV6-3 and TRBJ2-1; D remains ambiguous. CDR1 and CDR2 (germline): MNHEY, SVGEGT. The CDR3 is 12 residues long. V shed 4 bases and J shed 4 bases, with 5 bases lying between them. The CDR3 sequence is CASSFHYNEQFF. The DNA of the CDR3 is TGTGCCAGCAGTTTCCATTACAATGAGCAGTTCTTC.

The rearrangement joins TRBV18 to TRBJ2-7; 9 bases align to TRBD1. Losses at the gene ends were 3 bases for V and 2 bases for J; bases not matched to a gene: 5. The CDR3 runs 15 residues. CDR1 is KGHSH and CDR2 is LQKENI in the germline V gene. CDR3 sequence (DNA): TGTGCCAGCTCACCGGGGACAGGGATTACCTACGAGCAGTACTTC. Translation gives CASSPGTGITYEQYF.

This clonotype has ten or more counts. The chain carries TRBV6-5 and TRBJ2-2; D uncertain. The CDR3 covers 13 residues. Trimming removed 0 bases at V and 6 bases at J, with 5 bases between. Germline V gene sequence: CDR1 MNHEY, CDR2 SVGAGI. The CDR3 is CASSYSAAGELFF. In nucleotides, the CDR3 is TGTGCCAGCAGTTACTCCGCGGCCGGGGAGCTGTTTTTT.